This T cell receptor (beta chain) was retrieved from a study of blood T cell repertoires in COVID-19. As for the study in general: Acute and convalescent COVID-19 samples came from the United States, Italy and Spain. The cDNA or gDNA used as material had been derived from T cells, B-cell-depleted T cells, or PBMCs.

Authors' processing steps: Amplification of reference gene primers was used by the study to estimate nucleated cell counts. Here immunoSEQ multiplex PCR was the method, and the copy in TCRdb shows in-frame clones only, minus some. V and J calls plus clone size are reproduced from that table; the DNA served to infer D and trimming. The sample includes more than 75,000 clones, around 86% of them seen just once. This CDR3 has 14 residues. The V gene lost 1 base and the J gene lost 5 bases, with 11 bases spanning the gap. The germline CDR1 and CDR2 sequences are MNHNS and SASEGT. The sequence derives from a woman at least 80 years old with active or convalescent COVID-19. The chain is built from TRBV6-1 and TRBJ2-5; TRBD1 is a possible D gene (6 bases). The sample comprised peripheral blood. The CDR3 loop is CASSEVGGPETQYF. The CDR3 DNA is TGTGCCAGCAGTGAAGTAGGGGGACCGGAGACCCAGTACTTC.